The entry that follows covers one TCR beta chain sequence. It has no known antigen specificity. Per-nucleotide qualities are absent, and no much larger clonotype sits a single base away. These data come from a study of follicular helper T cells after annual influenza vaccination (dated by TCRdb to 2015 to 2018). About the investigation overall: After each seasonal influenza vaccination, blood was collected on days 0, 7 and 28. To study recall of cTfh clones, some subjects were followed through successive annual vaccinations in the 2013-2014, 2014-2015 and 2015-2016 seasons. One week after vaccination, a second recruited cohort of roughly twelve subjects (Table S1) displayed a similar ICOS+CD38+ cTfh response. Multi-year samples were available for six subjects, with four spanning two vaccination seasons and two spanning three seasons. Samples from 2013-2014 were cryopreserved, whereas samples from about 2015 were processed immediately after collection. Paper-wide results and their limitations: In evaluating whether influenza clones were enriched, the possibility that the far larger non-cTfh compartments were undersampled could not be ruled out. Successive annual vaccinations recalled a recurrent oligoclonal ICOS+CD38+ cTfh response that contained tetramer and AIM influenza-specific clonotypes. Because only roughly 10-23% of the analyzed cells gave productive TCRB sequences, there was no way to sample rare clonotypes. Day 7 ICOS+CD38+ clones were most often found later in ICOS-CD38- cTfh, suggesting that subset may serve as a memory reservoir. ICOS+CD38+ cTfh clonality correlated with the frequency of that population, and its change correlated with the change in circulating plasmablast frequency.

CDR1 and CDR2, per the germline V gene, are SGHRS and YFSETQ. Taken from cysteine to phenylalanine, the CDR3 has 15 residues. The CDR3 DNA has 45 bases and is translated from base 1. V and J lose 5 bases and 1 base, and a span of 12 bases separates them. In light of the paper, this sample's time point label describes: 2014-2015 season, pre-vaccination. TCRB sequencing was used to follow sorted CD4 subsets from the blood of adults before and after they were given the seasonal inactivated influenza vaccine (Fluvarix). To be eligible, subjects had to live in the community and must not have received influenza vaccine in the previous 6 months. Subjects were excluded for influenza vaccine contraindications, substance abuse, HIV/AIDS, active malignancy, immunomodulatory medication, or active illness such as respiratory infection. Between 40 and 100 mL of blood was sampled per time point. PBMC were isolated using Ficoll-Paque PLUS or SepMate separation. As a non-Tfh subset for comparison, CXCR5- memory CD4 T cells were sorted. Before DNA extraction, cell subsets were sorted from PBMC on a BD FACS Aria.

The library was prepared using the immunoSEQ multiplex PCR assay. Adaptive Biotechnologies handled the TCRB amplification, library preparation, sequencing and preliminary bioinformatics at Survey level resolution. As for the authors' bioinformatics: Clonality was calculated in R as 1 minus normalized Shannon entropy, and the Gini index was computed with the R package ineq. To get the overlap score, the summed counts of shared sequences were divided by the total counts of all sequences in both of the compared samples. The significance of shared clonotypes was tested with Fisher's exact test, assuming a theoretical repertoire of 10^7 TCRB sequences. TCRdb stores this immuneACCESS table with in-frame sequences only. Part of the clones is absent; in the studies checked, under half of the shortfall reflects unresolved V genes, and no reason is known for the rest. That table supplies the V and J calls and clone size; D and trimming were determined from the DNA. Within this sample are approximately 12,000 clones, with around 82% of them counted one time only. Approximately 0.42% of the sample rests with the top ten.

This clonotype was sampled from an adult who received the influenza vaccine. The chain couples TRBV5-1 to TRBJ2-2, with an unclear D gene assignment. The sequences come from CXCR5- memory CD4+ T cells sorted from blood, collected on the day of influenza vaccination. Per the publication, the cell subset or site label means: CXCR5- memory CD4 T cells. This receptor carries the CDR3 CASRPFSLNTGELFF. The DNA reads as follows: TGCGCCAGCAGACCGTTCTCCTTGAACACCGGGGAGCTGTTTTTT.